The rows below give T cell receptor beta chains drawn from one sample of a study of shared clonotypes between healthy human individuals. Profiled with immunoSEQ multiplex PCR; TCRdb holds only in-frame clones, not every one. Here the sample spans fewer than 600,000 clones, more than 70% being singletons. The source material was PBMCs. These receptors originate from a woman aged 40 to 49 in good health. Some clones in this sample may be carry-over from other donors' samples. The CDR3 runs from the conserved cysteine through the conserved F or W. The D gene is left open where the match is weak. Clone size is not always given. Where it is, it says once, few, many or a class for expanded clones.

V	D	J	size	CDR3	DNA
TRBV19	TRBD2	TRBJ2-2	.	CASSIGGGVGRPTGELFF	TGTGCCAGTAGTATAGGCGGGGGGGTCGGGAGGCCCACCGGGGAGCTGTTTTTT
TRBV19	.	TRBJ1-2	.	CASRHMEGREGYGYTF	TGTGCCAGTCGCCATATGGAGGGCAGAGAAGGCTATGGCTACACCTTC
TRBV9	.	TRBJ2-6	once	CASSIQIHSGANVLTF	TGTGCCAGCAGCATACAGATCCACTCTGGGGCCAACGTCCTGACTTTC
TRBV11-2	.	TRBJ2-3	.	CASSLSLGEGRTDTQYF	TGTGCCAGCAGCTTATCTTTGGGTGAAGGACGCACAGATACGCAGTATTTT
TRBV7-9	.	TRBJ1-4	.	CASSFGVTNEKLFF	TGTGCCAGCAGCTTCGGGGTAACTAATGAAAAACTGTTTTTT
TRBV6-6	.	TRBJ1-5	.	CASSYSSRGGNQPQHF	TGTGCCAGCAGTTACTCGAGCCGAGGGGGCAATCAGCCCCAGCATTTT
TRBV28	.	TRBJ2-5	.	CASSRPGGGETQYF	TGTGCCAGCAGCAGACCCGGCGGGGGCGAGACCCAGTACTTC
TRBV18	.	TRBJ2-6	.	CASSPSLGPSGANVLTF	TGTGCCAGCTCACCTTCTCTGGGGCCCTCTGGGGCCAACGTCCTGACTTTC
TRBV6-1	.	TRBJ1-2	.	CASSRDIGYTF	TGTGCCAGCAGTCGAGACATTGGCTACACCTTC
TRBV18	.	TRBJ2-2	.	CASSPSAGYTGELFF	TGTGCCAGCTCACCAAGTGCGGGATACACCGGGGAGCTGTTTTTT
TRBV5-1	.	TRBJ1-1	.	CASRDRPGVNTEAFF	TGCGCCAGCAGAGACCGTCCAGGAGTAAACACTGAAGCTTTCTTT
TRBV7-2	.	TRBJ1-2	.	CASSRMPGVRGYTF	TGTGCCAGCAGCCGTATGCCAGGGGTCCGAGGCTACACCTTC
TRBV27	.	TRBJ2-7	.	CASSLSTTGSYEQYF	TGTGCCAGCAGTTTATCAACGACAGGCTCCTACGAGCAGTACTTC
TRBV4-2	TRBD2	TRBJ2-7	.	CASSQELAGEREQYF	TGTGCCAGCAGCCAAGAGCTAGCGGGAGAGCGCGAGCAGTACTTC
TRBV14	.	TRBJ1-2	.	CASSSGTDFYGYTF	TGTGCCAGCAGCTCGGGGACCGATTTCTATGGCTACACCTTC
TRBV14	.	TRBJ2-5	.	CASSRPAPGWGETQYF	TGTGCCAGCAGCCGCCCGGCCCCGGGATGGGGAGAGACCCAGTACTTC
TRBV27	TRBD1	TRBJ1-4	.	CASSLFGTVYEKLFF	TGTGCCAGCAGTTTATTTGGGACAGTTTATGAAAAACTGTTTTTT
TRBV18	.	TRBJ1-1	.	CASSGTNTEAFF	TGTGCCAGCTCCGGGACGAACACTGAAGCTTTCTTT
TRBV11-2	TRBD2	TRBJ2-3	.	CASSEQAGISRDTQYF	TGTGCCAGCAGCGAGCAAGCGGGAATCAGCAGAGATACGCAGTATTTT
TRBV7-9	.	TRBJ2-5	.	CASSRLANQETQYF	TGTGCCAGCAGCCGTCTAGCTAACCAAGAGACCCAGTACTTC
TRBV5-6	TRBD1	TRBJ2-7	.	CASSSLRQGSYEQYF	TGTGCCAGCAGCTCCCTCAGACAGGGATCCTACGAGCAGTACTTC
TRBV11-2	TRBD2	TRBJ2-7	.	CASSLTRLAGRLVQYF	TGTGCCAGCAGCTTAACTCGACTAGCGGGTCGACTCGTGCAGTACTTC
TRBV29-1	.	TRBJ1-5	.	CSVGKGGNQPQHF	TGCAGCGTTGGGAAGGGAGGCAATCAGCCCCAGCATTTT
TRBV5-4	.	TRBJ1-3	.	CASSQGLPTAGNTIYF	TGTGCCAGCTCTCAGGGTTTACCGACAGCGGGAAACACCATATATTTT
TRBV30	.	TRBJ2-2	.	CAWTTYSTGELFF	TGTGCCTGGACTACTTACAGCACCGGGGAGCTGTTTTTT
TRBV27	.	TRBJ2-1	.	CASSFSDGNNEQFF	TGTGCCAGCAGTTTTTCGGACGGAAACAATGAGCAGTTCTTC